This T cell receptor (beta chain) is from a study of T cell clonotyping in hematopoietic cell transplantation. Study-wide results and limits: Higher Inverse Simpson Index values in graft donor and pretransplant recipient predicted broader posttransplant TCR diversity.

With respect to this clone: Its antigen is still unknown.

The CDR3 sequence is 14 residues long. The germline CDR1 and CDR2 sequences are LNHDA and SQIVND (reference sequence). Between the trimmed V and J ends, which lost 5 bases and 1 base, there was a span of 8 bases. Method: immunoSEQ multiplex PCR; TCRdb's copy keeps in-frame clones and lacks some. The table records approximately 44,000 clones, around 94% of them present only once. Sequenced material: peripheral blood mononuclear cells. This TCR was sampled from a woman between 45 and 65 years old in good health. Some clones in this sample may be carry-over from other donors' samples. The chain carries TRBV19 and TRBJ2-2, with D perhaps matching TRBD1 (5 bases). CDR3 nucleotide sequence: TGTGCCAGTAGTGGGGCTAAGAACACCGGGGAGCTGTTTTTT. It specifies CASSGAKNTGELFF. The full variable domain, its missing parts supplied by reference TRBV19 and TRBJ2-2, is DGGITQSPKYLFRKEGQNVTLSCEQNLNHDAMYWYRQDPGQGLRLIYYSQIVNDFQKGDIAEGYSVSREKKESFPLTVTSAQKNPTAFYLCASSGAKNTGELFFGEGSRLTVL.